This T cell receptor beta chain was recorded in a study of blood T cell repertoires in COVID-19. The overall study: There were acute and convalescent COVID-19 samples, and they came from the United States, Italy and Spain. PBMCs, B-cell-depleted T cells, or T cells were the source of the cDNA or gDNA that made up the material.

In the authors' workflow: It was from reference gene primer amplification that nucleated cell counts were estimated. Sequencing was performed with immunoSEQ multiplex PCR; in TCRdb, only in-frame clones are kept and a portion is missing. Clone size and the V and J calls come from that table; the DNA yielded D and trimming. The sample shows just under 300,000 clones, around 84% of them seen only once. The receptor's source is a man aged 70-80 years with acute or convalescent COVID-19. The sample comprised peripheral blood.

CDR3 coding DNA: TGCGCCAGCAGCCGGACAGGGCTAGTAAGGGAAATGGAAAAACTGTTTTTT. Translated, it gives CASSRTGLVREMEKLFF. The chain joins TRBV5-1 to TRBJ1-4; the match to TRBD1 covers 8 bases. J gave up 8 bases and V 4 bases, and 16 bases lay outside the gene matches. Germline CDR1 SGHRS, CDR2 YFSETQ. There are 17 residues in the CDR3. Full variable domain (outside the CDR3, taken from reference TRBV5-1 and TRBJ1-4): KAGVTQTPRYLIKTRGQQVTLSCSPISGHRSVSWYQQTPGQGLQFLFEYFSETQRNKGNFPGRFSGRQFSNSRSEMNVSTLELGDSALYLCASSRTGLVREMEKLFFGSGTQLSVL.